The 30 T cell receptor beta chains in this list originate from one sample, sequenced in a study of blood T cells in healthy people across ages. Then a second PCR, running roughly 7 to 11 cycles, was carried out with a sample-barcoded 5' primer and a J-beta primer mix. TCRdb re-analysed the 5' RACE reads in MiXCR, keeping a single row per CDR3 protein. Of fewer than 1.5 million distinct CDR3 sequences listed, approximately 38% are singletons. Sequencing was carried out using blood. The source of these receptors is a woman between 18 and 29 years old in good health.

This clonotype was seen only a few times. V gene TRBV20-1 combines with J gene TRBJ2-6; TRBD2 matches at 13 bases. This CDR3 region has 17 residues. The V gene's germline CDR1 is DFQATT and CDR2 SNEGSKA (reference sequence). V lost 6 bases and J lost 0; bases outside the gene matches: 5. The CDR3 is CSAPTSGRPSGANVLTF. The CDR3 DNA reads as TGCAGTGCCCCGACTAGCGGGAGGCCCTCTGGGGCCAACGTCCTGACTTTC.

V usage is TRBV10-3 and J usage is TRBJ1-2; no clear D gene. Germline V gene data show CDR1 as ENHRY and CDR2 as SYGVKD. Trimming pared 3 bases from V and 3 bases from J, leaving 17 bases between. This CDR3 contains 16 residues. The CDR3 here is CAISDSFRTVDYGYTF. The CDR3 nucleotides are TGTGCCATCAGTGACAGCTTTAGGACCGTGGACTATGGCTACACCTTC.

The chain carries TRBV28 and TRBJ1-2, with 11 bases aligning to TRBD1. V lost 6 bases to trimming and J lost 8 bases; unmatched junction nucleotides: 11. The CDR3 is 15 amino acids. Germline V lookup: CDR1 MDHEN, CDR2 SYDVKM. CDR3 in DNA: TGTGCCAGCAGATTACCGGGACAGGGGGTCGGGGGCTACACCTTC. It encodes CASRLPGQGVGGYTF.

V gene TRBV12-5 combines with J gene TRBJ2-3; no clear D. The CDR3 covers 13 residues. V lost 2 bases and J 1 base, leaving 4 bases between the germline ends. Germline V gives CDR1 LGHNT, CDR2 FRNRAP. CDR3 coding DNA: TGTGCTAGTGGTTTGTACGGCACAGATACGCAGTATTTT. Residues: CASGLYGTDTQYF.

In this sample, this clonotype turned up once. The chain uses TRBV6-4 and TRBJ2-3, with 8 bases fitting TRBD2. This CDR3 spans 16 amino acids. The germline V gene has CDR1 MRHNA and CDR2 SNTAGT. V dropped 4 bases and J dropped 2; count of bases not matched to a gene: 8. CDR3 sequence: CASSVTGTSFTDTQYF. The CDR3 nucleotides are TGTGCCAGCAGTGTTACCGGGACTAGTTTCACAGATACGCAGTATTTT.

The genes are TRBV20-1 and TRBJ2-3, with D possibly matching TRBD1 (5 bases). The CDR3 length is 16 residues. Germline CDR1 DFQATT, CDR2 SNEGSKA (reference sequence). Trimming pared 4 bases from V and 0 bases from J, leaving 17 bases between. CDR3 loop: CSAMFWGPTSTDTQYF. The CDR3 DNA sequence: TGCAGTGCTATGTTTTGGGGCCCCACAAGCACAGATACGCAGTATTTT.

This clonotype was found a few times. The chain has TRBV27 and TRBJ1-1; the D gene is possibly TRBD1 (6 bases). The CDR3 has 14 residues. The germline CDR1 and CDR2 sequences are MNHEY and SMNVEV (reference sequence). Trimming pared 3 bases from V and 6 bases from J, leaving 14 bases between. CDR3 nucleotides: TGTGCCAGCAGTTTCGGGGGCCCGGGGGCTGAAGCTTTCTTT. It is translated as CASSFGGPGAEAFF.

The rearrangement links TRBV4-1 to TRBJ2-7; maybe TRBD2 (5 bases). The CDR3 is 16 amino acids. The V end was cut by 0 bases, the J end by 3 bases, with 15 bases between. CDR1 is MGHRA and CDR2 is YSYEKL in the germline V gene. The CDR3 nucleotides read TGCGCCAGCAGCCAAGATCTTGTACTAGAATACTACGAGCAGTACTTC. It translates to CASSQDLVLEYYEQYF.

This clonotype was counted at least ten times. V and J are TRBV7-8 and TRBJ2-1; TRBD2 matches 7 bases. V lost 5 bases, J lost 0 bases, and 4 bases stayed unmatched. CDR3 length: 15 amino acids. In germline, CDR1 is SGHVS, CDR2 FQNEAQ. Here the CDR3 reads CASSPSGISYNEQFF. CDR3 DNA sequence: TGTGCCAGCAGCCCTAGCGGTATCTCCTACAATGAGCAGTTCTTC.

This sequence joins TRBV5-1 and TRBJ2-5; D possibly corresponds to TRBD1 (6 bases). The CDR3 sequence is 15 residues long. The ends were cut back, 2 bases at V and 1 base at J, with 12 bases in the middle. Per germline, CDR1 SGHRS and CDR2 YFSETQ. DNA for the CDR3: TGCGCCAGCAGCTTCGGACAGCCGACCCAAGAGACCCAGTACTTC. Encoded protein: CASSFGQPTQETQYF.

This clonotype has more than one count but fewer than ten. The chain couples TRBV20-1 to TRBJ1-6, with D maybe TRBD1 (5 bases). V was trimmed by 4 bases and J by 7 bases, leaving 11 bases between them. This CDR3 is 13 amino acids long. From germline, CDR1 is DFQATT and CDR2 SNEGSKA (reference sequence). The CDR3 DNA sequence: TGCAGTGCTAAAGTGGGGGTAAATTCACCCCTCCACTTT. Translating it yields CSAKVGVNSPLHF.

This clonotype turned up a few times. The chain couples TRBV6-5 to TRBJ2-1; 7 nucleotides agree with TRBD2. The CDR3 length is 14 residues. Trimming took 8 bases from V and 8 from J; bases not matched to a gene: 12. CDR1 and CDR2 (germline): MNHEY, SVGAGI. The CDR3 DNA follows: TGTGCCAGCTGGGACTACCAAACGGCGCATGAGCAGTTCTTC. Residues: CASWDYQTAHEQFF.

V gene TRBV20-1 combines with J gene TRBJ1-6; a possible D gene is TRBD1 (6 bases). CDR3 length: 12 residues. The V gene's germline CDR1 is DFQATT and CDR2 SNEGSKA (reference sequence). V dropped 2 bases and J dropped 10 bases, with 9 bases sitting between them. Here the CDR3 DNA reads TGCAGTGCTAGATCGGGGGGCTCACCCCTCCACTTT. As protein: CSARSGGSPLHF.

This clonotype was detected a few times. The chain is built from TRBV10-2 and TRBJ1-2, with 7 bases that match TRBD1. Germline V gives CDR1 WSHSY, CDR2 SAAADI. Trimming removed 5 bases from V and 6 bases from J; junction bases left unmatched: 6. The CDR3 is 13 residues long. The CDR3 here is CASSPQGGHGYTF. The CDR3 bases are TGCGCCAGCAGTCCTCAGGGGGGCCATGGCTACACCTTC.

The V gene is TRBV6-6, the J gene TRBJ2-3; TRBD2 aligns across 16 bases. J gave up 2 bases and V 5 bases, and 4 bases lay outside the gene matches. There are 17 residues in the CDR3. The germline V gene has CDR1 MNHNY and CDR2 SVGAGI (reference sequence). CDR3 residues: CASSKGTSGGVTDTQYF. The CDR3 DNA is TGTGCCAGCAGTAAGGGGACTAGCGGGGGGGTCACAGATACGCAGTATTTT.

The V call is TRBV12-3 or TRBV12-4, the J call TRBJ2-7; D not resolved. This CDR3 spans 13 amino acids. The V gene lost 2 bases and the J gene lost 2 bases, with 7 bases spanning the gap. CDR3 loop: CASSLYGTYEQYF. The DNA of the CDR3 is TGTGCCAGCAGTTTATACGGAACCTACGAGCAGTACTTC.

The chain combines TRBV21-1 with TRBJ2-5. TRBV21-1 constitutes a pseudogene. The CDR3 contains 12 residues. CDR3 nucleotide sequence: TGCGCCACCAGAGTTTCCCAAGGGACCCAGTACTTC. Its protein is CATRVSQGTQYF.

The chain couples TRBV20-1 to TRBJ2-7; D is unresolved. V lost 0 bases and J 0 bases, leaving 12 bases between the germline ends. The CDR3 sequence is 15 residues long. CDR1 DFQATT and CDR2 SNEGSKA come from the germline V gene (reference sequence). The CDR3 here is CSAREGGSSSYEQYF. DNA for the CDR3: TGCAGTGCTAGAGAGGGCGGTTCAAGCTCCTACGAGCAGTACTTC.

This chain connects TRBV5-1 to TRBJ2-4; weak D call: TRBD2 (5 bases). Germline V CDR1 and CDR2: SGHRS, YFSETQ. The ends were cut back, 3 bases at V and 2 bases at J, with 12 bases in the middle. The CDR3 totals 15 residues. The CDR3 region is CASSSEGWTKNIQYF. The CDR3 DNA reads TGCGCCAGCAGCTCCGAGGGTTGGACCAAAAACATTCAGTACTTC.

As concerns this clonotype: This may be a read error, as it is one base from a much larger clone. This sequence joins TRBV10-3 and TRBJ2-7; 7 positions match TRBD1. The V gene end was trimmed by 6 bases and the J gene end by 2 bases; junction bases not matched to a gene: 7. The CDR3 loop spans 14 amino acids. Germline V gene data show CDR1 as ENHRY and CDR2 as SYGVKD. The CDR3, as DNA: TGTGCCATCAGCCCGGGACAGAGCACCTACGAGCAGTACTTC. Protein product: CAISPGQSTYEQYF.

This clonotype has a handful of counts. The chain combines TRBV7-2 with TRBJ2-1, with 10 bases fitting TRBD2. Germline V lookup: CDR1 SGHTA, CDR2 FQGNSA. This CDR3 comprises 16 residues. V shed 3 bases and J 2 bases; nucleotides not matched to a gene: 4. CDR3 DNA sequence: TGTGCCAGCAGCTTCCAAGCGGGGGGGACCTACAATGAGCAGTTCTTC. This encodes CASSFQAGGTYNEQFF.

Worth noting for this clonotype: A much larger clonotype is one base distant, so this may be a read error. J is TRBJ2-1 and V is TRBV11-2; no definite D call. Judging by the DNA end, TRBJ2-7 fits better; the J call may be wrong. CDR3 length: 12 amino acids. CDR1 and CDR2 (germline): SGHAT, FQNNGV. Here the CDR3 DNA reads TGTGCCAGCAGTTTACTCTACAATGAGCAGTACTTC. Protein product: CASSLLYNEQYF.

This chain uses TRBV4-2 with TRBJ2-7; TRBD2 matches at 9 bases. Germline CDR1 is LGHNA and CDR2 is YNFKEQ. This CDR3 is 18 amino acids long. The V and J ends lost 0 bases and 0 bases, in that order; junction bases with no gene match: 9. The DNA of the CDR3 is TGTGCCAGCAGCCAAGAAGAGTCTAGCGGGATTGGCTCCTACGAGCAGTACTTC. Translated: CASSQEESSGIGSYEQYF.

J is TRBJ1-1 and V is TRBV5-1, with D unresolved. The CDR3 loop spans 13 amino acids. CDR1 is SGHRS, CDR2 YFSETQ, per germline. The germline V and J ends were trimmed by 4 bases and 0 bases, with 7 bases remaining between them. Here the CDR3 DNA reads TGCGCCAGCAGCGGGGAGTTGAACACTGAAGCTTTCTTT. It is translated as CASSGELNTEAFF. The variable domain in full, completed from reference TRBV5-1 and TRBJ1-1, reads KAGVTQTPRYLIKTRGQQVTLSCSPISGHRSVSWYQQTPGQGLQFLFEYFSETQRNKGNFPGRFSGRQFSNSRSEMNVSTLELGDSALYLCASSGELNTEAFFGQGTRLTVV.

V and J are TRBV5-1 and TRBJ1-2; D is undetermined. Germline values: CDR1 SGHRS, CDR2 YFSETQ. There are 13 residues in the CDR3. Trimming removed 3 bases at V and 5 bases at J, with 11 bases between. CDR3 nucleotide sequence: TGCGCCAGCAGCTCCGAGGCGCTATATGGCTACACCTTC. Residues: CASSSEALYGYTF.

V usage is TRBV20-1 and J usage is TRBJ2-5; D may be TRBD2 (6 bases). Germline-derived CDR1 and CDR2 are DFQATT and SNEGSKA (reference sequence). This CDR3 has 13 residues. The CDR3 sequence is CSFKPSGQETQYF. As DNA, the CDR3 is TGCAGCTTCAAACCCAGCGGGCAAGAGACCCAGTACTTC.

This chain connects TRBV12-3 or TRBV12-4 to TRBJ2-7, with D possibly being TRBD1 or TRBD2 (5 bases each). With 8 bases removed from V and 5 bases from J, the gap between germline ends came to 13 bases. The CDR3 has 12 residues. The CDR3 reads CASGLTADEQYF. CDR3 DNA sequence: TGTGCCAGCGGACTGACAGCAGACGAGCAGTACTTC.

This clonotype was found a few times. The chain combines TRBV27 with TRBJ1-1; D gene ambiguous. Trimming shortened V by 4 bases and J by 2 bases, and 11 bases separated the two germline ends. This CDR3 is built from 14 residues. The V gene's germline CDR1 is MNHEY and CDR2 SMNVEV (reference sequence). CDR3 loop: CASSWDGGNTEAFF. For the CDR3, the DNA is TGTGCCAGCAGTTGGGATGGAGGCAACACTGAAGCTTTCTTT.

The V call is TRBV20-1, the J call TRBJ2-5; possibly TRBD1 for D (5 bases). Deletions cut 5 bases from V and 0 bases from J, with 13 bases between. The CDR3 has 14 residues. Germline V gene lookup returns CDR1 DFQATT and CDR2 SNEGSKA (reference sequence). CDR3 amino acids: CSAGKTGDQETQYF. The CDR3 DNA follows: TGCAGTGCTGGAAAAACAGGAGACCAAGAGACCCAGTACTTC.

This clonotype was found a few times. This chain connects TRBV28 to TRBJ2-1; the D gene is possibly TRBD2 (6 bases). The V gene's germline CDR1 is MDHEN and CDR2 SYDVKM. This CDR3 comprises 14 residues. Trimming cost V 6 bases and J 8 bases, with 17 bases left between them. The CDR3 DNA is TGTGCCAGCAGGAGCCGGGACTCCCTTCATGAGCAGTTCTTC. This encodes CASRSRDSLHEQFF.